This TCR beta chain appears in the sequencing data of a study of T cells after yellow fever vaccination. Regarding the study as a whole: Peaking on day 5 versus 15, the secondary response was faster but weaker. Abundant clonotypes from the bulk population could contaminate FACS-sorted repertoires. Once the booster was given, most primary-vaccination clones reappeared, at approximately 97% for CD4 and around 90% for CD8.

As TCR cDNA was made by 5'RACE template switching, a universal primer site and UMIs were added. TCRdb re-analysed the 5' RACE reads in MiXCR, keeping a single row per CDR3 protein. The sample holds under 250,000 distinct CDR3 sequences, 6% to 7.5% seen once. Points on this clonotype: The antigen is unknown.

Sequences were derived from CD4+ T cells sorted from PBMCs, sampled 15 days after the yellow fever booster vaccination. This TCR was recovered from a man aged 25 to 40 who received the YFV17D yellow fever vaccine.

The DNA for the CDR3 is TGTGCCAGCTCACCACTTAGGATGGGAGATGAAAAACTGTTTTTT. It yields the protein CASSPLRMGDEKLFF. The rearrangement joins TRBV18 to TRBJ1-4; no clear D gene. The V end lost 1 base, the J end lost 6 bases, and 12 bases lay between the germline ends. The CDR3 is 15 residues long. Germline V gene sequence: CDR1 KGHSH, CDR2 LQKENI.